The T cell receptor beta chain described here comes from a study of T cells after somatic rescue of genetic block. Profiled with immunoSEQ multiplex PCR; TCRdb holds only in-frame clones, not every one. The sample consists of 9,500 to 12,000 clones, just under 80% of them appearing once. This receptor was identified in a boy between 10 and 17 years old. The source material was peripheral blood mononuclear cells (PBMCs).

CDR3 nucleotide sequence: TGTGCCAGCAGCCCCCCTCGTCCCGGGACAGGGACCACAGATACGCAGTATTTT. This translates into CASSPPRPGTGTTDTQYF. The chain uses TRBV11-2 and TRBJ2-3, with 9 bases that match TRBD1. This CDR3 contains 18 residues. With V trimmed by 5 bases and J by 2 bases, 14 bases remained unmatched. Germline V CDR1 and CDR2: SGHAT, FQNNGV. The full variable domain, with the rest looked up from reference TRBV11-2 and TRBJ2-3, is EAGVAQSPRYKIIEKRQSVAFWCNPISGHATLYWYQQILGQGPKLLIQFQNNGVVDDSQLPKDRFSAERLKGVDSTLKIQPAKLEDSAVYLCASSPPRPGTGTTDTQYFGPGTRLTVL.